The rows below give T cell receptor beta chains drawn from one sample of a study of cytomegalovirus exposure and HLA in healthy donors. Sequenced by immunoSEQ multiplex PCR; TCRdb stores in-frame clones only, minus some. The sample has 250,000 to 300,000 clones, roughly 91% seen once. Material: PBMCs. These receptors all stem from a girl aged 2-10 years in good health and CMV-seronegative. The conserved cysteine and the conserved F or W are not part of the CDR3 here.

j_call v_call cdr3_aa
TRBJ1-4 TRBV30 AWSVRTRNEKLF
TRBJ1-2 TRBV6-5 ASSYSEGGGYT
TRBJ1-3 TRBV4-1 ASSQVEGSGNTIY
TRBJ1-5 TRBV2 ASSERRPATRNQPQH
TRBJ2-3 TRBV7-9 ASSLGGTSGTDTQY
TRBJ2-7 TRBV10-3 AIGEGPSYEQY
TRBJ1-1 TRBV6-6 ASRRDRGAMNTEAF
TRBJ2-1 TRBV27 ASTTTGTGFSEQF
TRBJ2-5 TRBV30 AWSKGLTYQETQY
TRBJ2-7 TRBV10-2 ASSETEEQY
TRBJ2-1 TRBV7-6 ASSLRDGGPDNEQF
TRBJ1-2 TRBV30 AWNQGHYGYT
TRBJ1-1 TRBV9 ASSPGGGTGTEAF
TRBJ2-2 TRBV19 ASSIYGSGKGGELF
TRBJ1-5 TRBV2 ASTFGQGASQPQH
TRBJ1-1 TRBV2 ASWGGNTEAF
TRBJ1-2 TRBV7-8 ASSLARGPDGLYGYT
TRBJ2-1 TRBV5-1 ASSFTSGGAFFEQF
TRBJ2-7 TRBV6-5 ASSYTHFAPTYEQY
TRBJ1-5 TRBV12-5 ASGLGQGGQPQH
TRBJ2-7 TRBV6-1 ASRPTGETSEQY
TRBJ2-1 TRBV6-9 ASSYNFSNGF
TRBJ2-7 TRBV28 ASSQPGDTTGNEQY
TRBJ2-7 TRBV28 ASRPDRFYEQY
TRBJ2-1 TRBV18 ASSPYTSPSGRDNEQF
TRBJ1-2 TRBV10-3 AIGQGSFLKYGYT
TRBJ2-3 TRBV29-1 SVDGGGDTQY
TRBJ2-1 TRBV4-1 ASSQVQSSYNEQF
TRBJ2-1 TRBV5-1 ASSWGDGSYNEQF
TRBJ2-3 TRBV18 ASSPYRDHNTDTQY
TRBJ2-6 TRBV28 ASGQGTNVLT